Each of the 5 T cell receptor beta chains below was sequenced from the same sample in a study of T cells after yellow fever vaccination. TCRdb reprocessed the 5' RACE reads with MiXCR, giving one entry per CDR3 protein. The sample records just over 250,000 distinct CDR3 sequences, roughly 5.2% being singletons. Sequenced here: CD4+ T cells sorted from PBMCs, sampled on the day of the yellow fever booster vaccination. The receptors were gathered from a man between 18 and 35 years old who received the YFV17D yellow fever vaccine.

This clonotype showed up many times. V usage is TRBV5-6 and J usage is TRBJ2-6; D remains unclear. The V end lost 0 bases, the J end lost 4 bases, and 8 bases lay between the germline ends. The CDR3 length is 15 residues. Germline loops: CDR1 SGHDT, CDR2 YYEEEE. The CDR3 reads CASSLAGPGANVLTF. Here the CDR3 DNA reads TGTGCCAGCAGCTTGGCCGGCCCCGGGGCCAACGTCCTGACTTTC.

This clonotype has only a few counts. The chain is built from TRBV5-6 and TRBJ2-1; D is possibly TRBD1 (5 bases). Germline assignment: CDR1 SGHDT and CDR2 YYEEEE. Trimming pared 3 bases from V and 0 bases from J, leaving 10 bases between. The CDR3 consists of 15 residues. CDR3 in amino acids: CASSWTPRSYNEQFF. In DNA, the CDR3 is TGTGCCAGCAGCTGGACACCACGCTCCTACAATGAGCAGTTCTTC.

This clonotype was recorded a few times. The V call is TRBV7-9, the J call TRBJ2-3; 7 nucleotides agree with TRBD1. V lost 5 bases, J lost 2 bases, and 10 bases stayed unmatched. CDR3 length equals 16 residues. Germline CDR1 SEHNR, CDR2 FQNEAQ (reference sequence). CDR3 nucleotide sequence: TGTGCCAGCAGCAAGACAGGGAACCGCCTCACAGATACGCAGTATTTT. It translates to CASSKTGNRLTDTQYF.

This clonotype was counted a few times. The chain uses TRBV5-1 and TRBJ1-4, with 8 bases matching TRBD1. Trimming removed 0 bases from V and 10 bases from J; junction bases left unmatched: 2. CDR1 and CDR2 (germline): SGHRS, YFSETQ. This CDR3 spans 13 amino acids. The CDR3 DNA follows: TGCGCCAGCAGCTTGGGCGACAGGGGAAAACTGTTTTTT. This sequence encodes CASSLGDRGKLFF. The complete variable domain, with remaining parts taken from reference TRBV5-1 and TRBJ1-4, reads KAGVTQTPRYLIKTRGQQVTLSCSPISGHRSVSWYQQTPGQGLQFLFEYFSETQRNKGNFPGRFSGRQFSNSRSEMNVSTLELGDSALYLCASSLGDRGKLFFGSGTQLSVL.

This chain joins TRBV2 and TRBJ2-1; D is perhaps TRBD1 (6 bases). The CDR3 extends over 14 amino acids. Germline assignment: CDR1 SNHLY and CDR2 FYNNEI. Between the trimmed V and J ends, which lost 6 bases and 2 bases, there was a span of 11 bases. CDR3 in DNA: TGTGCCAGCAGAACAGGGTGGCCCTACAATGAGCAGTTCTTC. The encoded protein is CASRTGWPYNEQFF.